The next 31 T cell receptor beta chains were all read from a single sample in a study of blood T cell repertoires in COVID-19 (dated by TCRdb to between 2020 and 2021). Library generation was performed with the immunoSEQ multiplex PCR assay. TCRdb obtained this table from immuneACCESS and retained in-frame rearrangements with V and J assigned. These tables miss some clones; where compared with another copy, unresolved V genes account for less than half of the shortfall, and the remainder is unexplained. The table for this sample lists approximately 220,000 clones; 70% to 90% of them were counted only once. Around 3.5% of the sample is held by the ten biggest clonotypes. Sequences were obtained from PBMCs or T cells enriched from blood (not recorded which). Source of these receptors: a woman between 40 and 55 years old with acute COVID-19.

The chain carries TRBV2 and TRBJ1-1, with D possibly being TRBD1 (5 bases). Germline V gene sequence: CDR1 SNHLY, CDR2 FYNNEI. Deletions cut 5 bases from V and 8 bases from J, with 18 bases between. The CDR3 loop spans 14 amino acids. Written as DNA, the CDR3 is TGTGCCAGCAGTTACGGGACTGAAGCCCGAGAAGCTTTCTTT. Translating gives CASSYGTEAREAFF. Looking up the rest from reference TRBV2 and TRBJ1-1 gives the full variable domain: EPEVTQTPSHQVTQMGQEVILRCVPISNHLYFYWYRQILGQKVEFLVSFYNNEISEKSEIFDDQFSVERPDGSNFTLKIRSTKLEDSAMYFCASSYGTEAREAFFGQGTRLTVV.

This clone was seen a single time. V gene TRBV30 combines with J gene TRBJ1-2; a weak D match, TRBD1 (5 bases). Trimming took 5 bases from V and 5 from J, leaving 18 bases between them. This CDR3 has 14 amino acids. Germline V gene sequence: CDR1 GTSNPN, CDR2 SVGIG (reference sequence). The CDR3 sequence is CAWAGGAGPYGYTF. In nucleotides, the CDR3 is TGTGCCTGGGCCGGCGGGGCAGGCCCTTATGGCTACACCTTC.

This chain joins TRBV14 and TRBJ1-1, with a possible D match to TRBD1 (5 bases). Germline loops: CDR1 SGHDN, CDR2 FVKESK. The CDR3 loop spans 16 amino acids. The germline V and J ends were trimmed by 0 bases and 0 bases, with 11 bases remaining between them. CDR3 sequence reads: CASSQDRVGLNTEAFF. CDR3 nucleotides: TGTGCCAGCAGCCAAGACAGGGTGGGTTTGAACACTGAAGCTTTCTTT. The full variable domain, its missing parts supplied by reference TRBV14 and TRBJ1-1, is EAGVTQFPSHSVIEKGQTVTLRCDPISGHDNLYWYRRVMGKEIKFLLHFVKESKQDESGMPNNRFLAERTGGTYSTLKVQPAELEDSGVYFCASSQDRVGLNTEAFFGQGTRLTVV.

J is TRBJ1-6 and V is TRBV7-9, with 8 bases matching TRBD1. The V gene end was trimmed by 3 bases and the J gene end by 4 bases; junction bases not matched to a gene: 5. The CDR3 extends over 16 amino acids. Per the germline V gene, CDR1 is SEHNR and CDR2 is FQNEAQ (reference sequence). CDR3 residues: CASSFGQGIYNSPLHF. The CDR3 DNA follows: TGTGCCAGCAGCTTCGGACAGGGTATTTATAATTCACCCCTCCACTTT.

The CDR3 here is CSAGHPRNTEAFF. The CDR3 region has the DNA TGCAGCGCTGGACATCCCCGGAACACTGAAGCTTTCTTT. The gene calls are TRBV29-1 and TRBJ1-1, with D possibly being TRBD1 (5 bases). Trimming removed 7 bases at V and 1 base at J, with 13 bases between. Per the germline V gene, CDR1 is SQVTM and CDR2 is ANQGSEA. CDR3 length: 13 residues. The full variable domain, its missing parts supplied by reference TRBV29-1 and TRBJ1-1, is SAVISQKPSRDICQRGTSLTIQCQVDSQVTMMFWYRQQPGQSLTLIATANQGSEATYESGFVIDKFPISRPNLTFSTLTVSNMSPEDSSIYLCSAGHPRNTEAFFGQGTRLTVV.

The chain has TRBV6-4 and TRBJ1-2; 9 bases are a match to TRBD1. Germline assignment: CDR1 MRHNA and CDR2 SNTAGT. CDR3 length equals 13 residues. The junction had 4 bases not matched to a gene; V was cut back by 5 bases and J by 6 bases. DNA for the CDR3: TGTGCCAGCAGTTTGGGACAGGGCAATGGCTACACCTTC. It is translated as CASSLGQGNGYTF.

The chain couples TRBV25-1 to TRBJ1-1, with TRBD1 matching over 8 bases. The germline CDR1 and CDR2 sequences are MGHDK and SYGVNS. V dropped 4 bases and J dropped 5; count of bases not matched to a gene: 6. The CDR3 contains 14 residues. The CDR3 DNA is TGTGCCAGCAGTGGAGACAGGGGTGGGACTGAAGCTTTCTTT. This gives the protein CASSGDRGGTEAFF. Drawing the rest from reference TRBV25-1 and TRBJ1-1, the complete variable domain is EADIYQTPRYLVIGTGKKITLECSQTMGHDKMYWYQQDPGMELHLIHYSYGVNSTEKGDLSSESTVSRIRTEHFPLTLESARPSHTSQYLCASSGDRGGTEAFFGQGTRLTVV.

The V gene is TRBV5-1, the J gene TRBJ2-1, with 8 bases fitting TRBD1. Germline-derived CDR1 and CDR2 are SGHRS and YFSETQ. Unmatched junction bases numbered 8, after V lost 1 base and J lost 8 bases. The CDR3 is made up of 15 amino acids. The CDR3 nucleotides are TGCGCCAGCAGCTTGATGCAGGGGGCGCGGGATGAGCAGTTCTTC. Its protein product is CASSLMQGARDEQFF. The variable domain in full, with the rest retrieved from reference TRBV5-1 and TRBJ2-1, is KAGVTQTPRYLIKTRGQQVTLSCSPISGHRSVSWYQQTPGQGLQFLFEYFSETQRNKGNFPGRFSGRQFSNSRSEMNVSTLELGDSALYLCASSLMQGARDEQFFGPGTRLTVL.

The chain carries TRBV7-3 and TRBJ1-2; D gene ambiguous. The CDR3 sequence is 15 residues long. Germline lookup yields CDR1 SGHTA and CDR2 FQGTGA. V was clipped by 2 bases and J by 4 bases, with 14 bases between them. The CDR3 region is CASSLGPSITYGYTF. CDR3 coding DNA: TGTGCCAGCAGCTTAGGGCCGAGTATTACCTATGGCTACACCTTC.

This chain joins TRBV30 and TRBJ2-2, with TRBD1 identical over 9 bases. After removal of 5 bases from V and 6 bases from J, the junction contained 4 bases not matched to a gene. The CDR3 loop spans 13 amino acids. Germline CDR1 GTSNPN, CDR2 SVGIG (reference sequence). The CDR3 reads CAWGDRVPGELFF. Here the CDR3 DNA reads TGTGCCTGGGGGGACAGGGTCCCCGGGGAGCTGTTTTTT.

The chain carries TRBV11-2 and TRBJ2-1; 10 nucleotides match TRBD2. The germline V gene has CDR1 SGHAT and CDR2 FQNNGV. Germline trimming cut 5 bases from V and 4 bases from J; bases unmatched to any gene: 8. The CDR3 contains 16 residues. CDR3 nucleotides: TGTGCCAGCAGCCTCAATAGCGGGGGGTTTTACAATGAGCAGTTCTTC. Translating it yields CASSLNSGGFYNEQFF.

Only a few counts were recorded for this clone. Other nucleotide sequences from this sample produce the same CDR3. This chain connects TRBV5-1 to TRBJ1-1; D is ambiguous. The CDR3 consists of 13 residues. Germline CDR1 and CDR2: SGHRS and YFSETQ. Deletions cut 0 bases from V and 0 bases from J, with 3 bases between. As DNA, the CDR3 is TGCGCCAGCAGCTTGGTCGTGAACACTGAAGCTTTCTTT. Amino acid sequence: CASSLVVNTEAFF.

The rearrangement uses TRBV6-1 and TRBJ1-2; D may be TRBD1 (6 bases). Trimming removed 3 bases at V and 7 bases at J, with 15 bases between. Germline values: CDR1 MNHNS, CDR2 SASEGT. There are 14 residues in the CDR3. DNA for the CDR3: TGTGCCAGCAGTGACCTCAGGGGACGGAGTGGCTACACCTTC. Translation gives CASSDLRGRSGYTF.

As DNA, the CDR3 is TGTGCCAGCAGCCCCCGGGACAGGGCGTTCCAGGGCACAGATACGCAGTATTTT. Its protein product is CASSPRDRAFQGTDTQYF. This chain links TRBV27 with TRBJ2-3; 9 nucleotides agree with TRBD1. CDR1 and CDR2 from the germline V gene are MNHEY and SMNVEV (reference sequence). CDR3 size: 18 residues. V trimming: 6 bases; J trimming: 1 base; junction bases outside the gene matches: 14.

The chain combines TRBV7-9 with TRBJ1-5, with 7 bases that match TRBD1. Germline-derived CDR1 and CDR2 are SEHNR and FQNEAQ (reference sequence). This CDR3 has 15 amino acids. Losses at the gene ends were 5 bases for V and 0 bases for J; bases not matched to a gene: 4. The CDR3 DNA reads as TGTGCCAGCAGCCTAGGGACAGCTAGCAATCAGCCCCAGCATTTT. Its protein is CASSLGTASNQPQHF.

The chain joins TRBV5-6 to TRBJ1-6, with D tentatively TRBD1 (5 bases). The V and J ends lost 3 bases and 5 bases respectively, with 15 bases between them. The CDR3 has 16 residues. Germline assignment: CDR1 SGHDT and CDR2 YYEEEE. CDR3 sequence: CASSSRRQTDNSPLHF. CDR3 in DNA: TGTGCCAGCAGCTCCAGACGACAGACAGATAATTCACCCCTCCACTTT. Looking up the rest from reference TRBV5-6 and TRBJ1-6 gives the full variable domain: DAGVTQSPTHLIKTRGQQVTLRCSPKSGHDTVSWYQQALGQGPQFIFQYYEEEERQRGNFPDRFSGHQFPNYSSELNVNALLLGDSALYLCASSSRRQTDNSPLHFGNGTRLTVT.

The genes are TRBV25-1 and TRBJ2-3; 13 bases are a match to TRBD2. The CDR3 is 17 amino acids. Per germline, CDR1 MGHDK and CDR2 SYGVNS. J gave up 6 bases and V 3 bases, and 9 bases lay outside the gene matches. The CDR3 loop reads CASSDSNPGLAGDTQYF. CDR3 bases: TGTGCCAGCAGTGATTCCAATCCGGGACTAGCGGGGGATACGCAGTATTTT.

The chain employs TRBV10-3 and TRBJ1-1; 7 positions match TRBD1. J lost 0 bases, V lost 5 bases, and 3 bases had no gene match. The CDR3 is 14 amino acids. Germline V gene lookup returns CDR1 ENHRY and CDR2 SYGVKD. The CDR3 DNA reads TGTGCCATCAGTAGACAGGGCCTGAACACTGAAGCTTTCTTT. It specifies CAISRQGLNTEAFF.

The V gene is TRBV13, the J gene TRBJ1-1; D remains unclear. The V gene lost 3 bases and the J gene lost 1 base, with 12 bases spanning the gap. Germline V gene lookup returns CDR1 PRHDT and CDR2 FYEKMQ (reference sequence). The CDR3 is 15 residues long. CDR3 in DNA: TGTGCCAGCAGCTTGAGAGGCCGTCCGAACACTGAAGCTTTCTTT. Protein: CASSLRGRPNTEAFF.

The V call is TRBV11-2, the J call TRBJ1-1; D gene unclear. This CDR3 is 13 amino acids long. V dropped 3 bases and J dropped 1 base, with 6 bases sitting between them. Germline-derived CDR1 and CDR2 are SGHAT and FQNNGV. The CDR3 protein is CASSLHRNTEAFF. In DNA, the CDR3 is TGTGCCAGCAGCTTGCACAGGAACACTGAAGCTTTCTTT.

This chain uses TRBV5-8 with TRBJ1-1; 7 nucleotides line up with TRBD1. The germline CDR1 and CDR2 sequences are SGHTS and YDEGEE. Trimming cost V 0 bases and J 6 bases; bases outside gene matches: 2. This CDR3 has 13 amino acids. The CDR3 is CASSLDRGAEAFF. For the CDR3, the DNA is TGTGCCAGCAGCTTGGACAGGGGCGCTGAAGCTTTCTTT.

The chain carries TRBV18 and TRBJ1-3; possibly TRBD1 for D (6 bases). Trimming cost V 6 bases and J 2 bases, with 17 bases left between them. The CDR3 length is 16 residues. In germline, CDR1 is KGHSH, CDR2 LQKENI. The CDR3 here is CASSPIQGLAGNTIYF. In nucleotides, the CDR3 is TGTGCCAGCTCTCCAATACAGGGCCTGGCTGGAAACACCATATATTTT.

The V call is TRBV6-6, the J call TRBJ1-2; TRBD1 agrees at 8 bases. Unmatched junction bases numbered 3, after V lost 5 bases and J lost 4 bases. The V gene's germline CDR1 is MNHNY and CDR2 SVGAGI (reference sequence). The CDR3 consists of 13 residues. The CDR3 here is CASSITGGYGYTF. The CDR3 DNA reads as TGTGCCAGCAGTATAACAGGGGGCTATGGCTACACCTTC.

The chain has TRBV9 and TRBJ2-2; maybe TRBD2 (6 bases). Germline CDR1 is SGDLS and CDR2 is YYNGEE. This CDR3 has 16 residues. V dropped 1 base and J dropped 2 bases, with 12 bases sitting between them. DNA for the CDR3: TGTGCCAGCAGCGTAACCCCGGGAGCAAACACCGGGGAGCTGTTTTTT. Its protein is CASSVTPGANTGELFF.

This clone was seen more than once but under ten times. The chain links TRBV5-4 to TRBJ1-2; D is possibly TRBD1 (6 bases). CDR3 size: 15 residues. V lost 1 base, J lost 1 base, and 11 bases lay in between. CDR1 and CDR2 (germline): SGHNT, YYREEE (reference sequence). The CDR3 is CASSLRGILNYGYTF. For the CDR3, the DNA is TGTGCCAGCAGCTTGAGGGGGATCCTTAACTATGGCTACACCTTC.

This clone appeared once. The chain is built from TRBV6-5 and TRBJ1-5; TRBD1 agrees at 7 bases. CDR3 length: 14 residues. J gave up 6 bases and V 5 bases, and 7 bases lay outside the gene matches. Germline V CDR1 and CDR2: MNHEY, SVGAGI. The CDR3 loop is CASSIRGKGQPQHF. The CDR3 nucleotides are TGTGCCAGCAGTATCAGGGGGAAGGGTCAGCCCCAGCATTTT.

The V call is TRBV15, the J call TRBJ1-4; D is uncertain. This CDR3 region has 16 residues. Per the germline V gene, CDR1 is LNHNV and CDR2 is YYDKDF (reference sequence). V was pared by 0 bases and J by 11 bases, with 19 bases between. CDR3 sequence reads: CATSRDAWGEDGKLFF. DNA for the CDR3: TGTGCCACCAGCAGAGACGCTTGGGGAGAAGATGGTAAACTGTTTTTT.

This rearrangement joins TRBV18 to TRBJ1-1; the match to TRBD1 covers 7 bases. V lost 3 bases to trimming and J lost 7 bases; unmatched junction nucleotides: 2. The CDR3 is made up of 12 amino acids. Germline V gene lookup returns CDR1 KGHSH and CDR2 LQKENI. CDR3 protein: CASSPRTGEAFF. As DNA, the CDR3 is TGTGCCAGCTCACCCCGGACAGGTGAAGCTTTCTTT.

There are a few counts of this clone. The V and J genes are TRBV7-2 and TRBJ1-2; no reliable D call. The V and J ends lost 2 bases and 0 bases respectively, with 13 bases between them. The V gene's germline CDR1 is SGHTA and CDR2 FQGNSA. The CDR3 has 16 amino acids. CDR3 region: CASSLSGSWANYGYTF. CDR3 nucleotide sequence: TGTGCCAGCAGCTTATCGGGGAGTTGGGCTAACTATGGCTACACCTTC.

This clone has only a few counts. The rearrangement joins TRBV7-2 to TRBJ1-1; possibly TRBD1 for D (6 bases). This CDR3 comprises 15 residues. Looked up from germline, CDR1 is SGHTA and CDR2 is FQGNSA. Trimming took 2 bases from V and 2 from J, leaving 12 bases between them. The CDR3 protein is CASSLSGTPNTEAFF. CDR3 nucleotides: TGTGCCAGCAGCTTATCCGGGACACCTAACACTGAAGCTTTCTTT.

The chain links TRBV6-5 to TRBJ1-4; weak D call: TRBD1 (6 bases). This CDR3 has 15 amino acids. From germline, CDR1 is MNHEY and CDR2 SVGAGI. Trimming took off 5 bases at V and 7 bases at J, with 17 bases between the two ends. In DNA form, the CDR3 reads TGTGCCAGCAGTACCCAGGGGCCCCGGGGTGAAAAACTGTTTTTT. This translates into CASSTQGPRGEKLFF.